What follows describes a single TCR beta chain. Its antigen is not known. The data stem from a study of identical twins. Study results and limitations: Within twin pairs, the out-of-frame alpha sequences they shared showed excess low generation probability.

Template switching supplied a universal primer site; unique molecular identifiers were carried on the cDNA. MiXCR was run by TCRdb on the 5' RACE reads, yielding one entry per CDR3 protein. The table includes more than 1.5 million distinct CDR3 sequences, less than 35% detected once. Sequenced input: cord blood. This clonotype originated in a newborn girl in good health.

The CDR3: CASSQVSWGETDTQYF. The CDR3 nucleotides are TGTGCCAGCAGCCAAGTGTCTTGGGGAGAAACAGATACGCAGTATTTT. The V call is TRBV4-2, the J call TRBJ2-3, with D possibly TRBD2 on 5 matching bases. Trimming cost V 1 base and J 3 bases, with 14 bases left between them. CDR1 and CDR2 from the germline V gene are LGHNA and YNFKEQ. This CDR3 contains 16 residues.